This T cell receptor (beta chain) was captured by sequencing in a study of cytomegalovirus exposure and HLA in healthy donors. Background on the study: An early data release held tens of millions of unique TCRs from HLA-typed donors. The study, taken as a whole, reports: Among TCR sequences, most were rare, though some public TCRs appeared in many donors. Cytomegalovirus-associated TCR beta chains were listed, numbering over 150. Apart from CMV serostatus, no immune exposure information was available.

This CDR3 comprises 14 residues. Trimming removed 0 bases from V and 5 bases from J; junction bases left unmatched: 5. Germline V gives CDR1 SGHRS, CDR2 YFSETQ. The primer mix had 60 Vbeta and 13 Jbeta primers. The protocol was immunoSEQ multiplex PCR, while the TCRdb copy is restricted to in-frame clones and leaves out a portion. The sample includes 120,000 or so clones, roughly 82% seen only once; the top ten take around 1.5%. The sample holds a few counts of this clone. The antigen remains undetermined. The source of this sequence is a woman aged 18-29 years in good health and CMV-seronegative. This chain links TRBV5-1 with TRBJ2-7, with 7 bases fitting TRBD1. Sequenced: PBMCs. The CDR3 loop reads CASSLVGQADEQYF. CDR3 sequence (DNA): TGCGCCAGCAGCTTGGTCGGACAGGCTGACGAGCAGTACTTC. Filled out from reference TRBV5-1 and TRBJ2-7, the complete variable domain reads KAGVTQTPRYLIKTRGQQVTLSCSPISGHRSVSWYQQTPGQGLQFLFEYFSETQRNKGNFPGRFSGRQFSNSRSEMNVSTLELGDSALYLCASSLVGQADEQYFGPGTRLTVT.